The present entry profiles one T cell receptor beta chain with its context. Its antigen is still unknown. This entry is derived from a study of cytomegalovirus exposure and HLA in healthy donors. Regarding the study as a whole: First-cohort TCR clusters were later found to tend to co-occur in the approximately 120 validation repertoires.

Data came from immunoSEQ multiplex PCR; TCRdb stores just in-frame clones and leaves some out. Altogether about 300,000 clones are present, roughly 90% being singletons, with the ten largest covering about 0.9%. The CDR3 runs to 15 residues. The germline V gene encodes CDR1 MNHEY and CDR2 SMNVEV (reference sequence). The ends lost 4 bases at V and 5 bases at J; junction bases unmatched: 6. The TCR was taken from a woman between 18 and 30 years old in good health and CMV-seronegative. This sequence joins TRBV27 and TRBJ2-7; 12 bases agree with TRBD2. The sequencing input was PBMCs. The CDR3 loop is CASSSRTSGIDEQYF. In DNA form, the CDR3 reads TGTGCCAGCAGTTCCCGGACTAGCGGGATAGACGAGCAGTACTTC.